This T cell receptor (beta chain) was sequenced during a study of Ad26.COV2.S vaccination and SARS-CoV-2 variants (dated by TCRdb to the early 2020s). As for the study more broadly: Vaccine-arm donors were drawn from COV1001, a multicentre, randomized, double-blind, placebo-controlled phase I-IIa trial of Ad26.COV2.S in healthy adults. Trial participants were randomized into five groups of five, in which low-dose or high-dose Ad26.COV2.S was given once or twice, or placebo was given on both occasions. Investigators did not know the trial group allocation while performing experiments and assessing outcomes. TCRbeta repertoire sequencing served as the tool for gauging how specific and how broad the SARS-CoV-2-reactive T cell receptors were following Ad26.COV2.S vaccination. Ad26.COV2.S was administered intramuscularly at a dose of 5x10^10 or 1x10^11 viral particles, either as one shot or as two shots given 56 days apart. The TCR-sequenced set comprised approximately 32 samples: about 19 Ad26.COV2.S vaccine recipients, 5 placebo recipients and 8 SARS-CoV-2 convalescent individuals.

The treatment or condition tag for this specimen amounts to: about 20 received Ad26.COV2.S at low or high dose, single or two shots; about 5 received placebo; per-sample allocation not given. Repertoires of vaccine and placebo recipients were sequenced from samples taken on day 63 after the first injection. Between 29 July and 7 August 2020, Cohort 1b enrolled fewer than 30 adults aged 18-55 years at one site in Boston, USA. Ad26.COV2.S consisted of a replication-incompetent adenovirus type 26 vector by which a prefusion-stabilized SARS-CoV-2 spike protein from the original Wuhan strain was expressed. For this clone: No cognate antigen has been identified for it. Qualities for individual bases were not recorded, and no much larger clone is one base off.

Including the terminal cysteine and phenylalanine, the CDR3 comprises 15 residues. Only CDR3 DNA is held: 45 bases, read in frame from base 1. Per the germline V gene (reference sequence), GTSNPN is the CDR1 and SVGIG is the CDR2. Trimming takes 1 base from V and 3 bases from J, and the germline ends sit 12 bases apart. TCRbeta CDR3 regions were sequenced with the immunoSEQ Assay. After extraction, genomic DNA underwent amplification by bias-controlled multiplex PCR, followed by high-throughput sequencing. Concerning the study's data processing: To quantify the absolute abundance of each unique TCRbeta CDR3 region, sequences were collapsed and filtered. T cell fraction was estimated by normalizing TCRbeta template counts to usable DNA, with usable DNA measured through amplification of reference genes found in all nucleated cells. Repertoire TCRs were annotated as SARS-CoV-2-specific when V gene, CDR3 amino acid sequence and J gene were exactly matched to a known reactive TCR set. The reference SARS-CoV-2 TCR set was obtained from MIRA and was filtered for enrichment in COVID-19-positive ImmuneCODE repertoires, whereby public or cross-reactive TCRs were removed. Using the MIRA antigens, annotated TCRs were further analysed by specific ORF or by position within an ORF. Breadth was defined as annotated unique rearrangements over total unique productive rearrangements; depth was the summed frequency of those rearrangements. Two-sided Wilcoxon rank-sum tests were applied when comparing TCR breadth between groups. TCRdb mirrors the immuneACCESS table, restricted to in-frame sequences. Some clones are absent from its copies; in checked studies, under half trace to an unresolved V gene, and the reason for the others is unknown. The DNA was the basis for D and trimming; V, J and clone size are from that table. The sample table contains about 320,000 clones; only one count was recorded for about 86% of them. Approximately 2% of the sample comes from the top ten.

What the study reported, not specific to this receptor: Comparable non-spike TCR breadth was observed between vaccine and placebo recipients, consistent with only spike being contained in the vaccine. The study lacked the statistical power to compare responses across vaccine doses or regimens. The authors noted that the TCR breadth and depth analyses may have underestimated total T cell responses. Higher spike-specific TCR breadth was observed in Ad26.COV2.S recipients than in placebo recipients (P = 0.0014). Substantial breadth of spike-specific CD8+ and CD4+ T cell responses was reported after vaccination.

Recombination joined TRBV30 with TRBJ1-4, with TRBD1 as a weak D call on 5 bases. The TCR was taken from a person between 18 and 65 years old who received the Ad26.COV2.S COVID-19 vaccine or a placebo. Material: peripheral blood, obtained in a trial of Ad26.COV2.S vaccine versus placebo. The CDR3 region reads CAWSAPGIANEKLFF. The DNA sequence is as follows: TGTGCCTGGAGTGCCCCAGGGATAGCTAATGAAAAACTGTTTTTT.